This T cell receptor beta chain originates from a study of vaccination effects on CD4 cells after COVID-19 (dated by TCRdb to 2022 to 2024). In the study overall: Across the study, the median time from the second dose to post-vaccine sampling was 72 days (range 14 to 241). SARS-CoV-2 spike-specific CD4+ TCR repertoires were compared before and after mRNA vaccination in COVID-19 convalescent patients and in infection-naive vaccine recipients. Cultures from other donors in the study were sequenced with the Oncomine TCR Beta short-read assay on an Illumina iSeq 100. The full study included over 8 COVID-19 convalescent patients and several SARS-CoV-2-naive healthy vaccine recipients.

Broader findings and caveats from the paper: Among healthy vaccine recipients, nearly all vaccine-induced clones were SARS-CoV-2 mono-reactive, and just 1 of 255 was cross-reactive with common cold coronaviruses. The study was limited by a small number of convalescent patients, and early post-infection timepoints were lacking. At late post-vaccination timepoints, both infection-induced and vaccine-induced clones showed marked clonal contraction, consistent with waning T cell responses.

In the ViraFEST assay, PBMC were stimulated with viral peptide pools, and antigen-specific CD4+ T cell clonotypes were then identified by expansion using TCR sequencing. After approximately 11 days of culture, CD4+ T cells were isolated with the EasySep CD4+ T cell isolation kit. Participants received two doses of either the BNT162b2 or the mRNA-1273 mRNA SARS-CoV-2 vaccine. Negative nucleocapsid antibody results before and after vaccination confirmed that the healthy vaccine recipients had no prior SARS-CoV-2 infection. Some 1.9 million PBMC per well were cultured with 10 ug/ml peptides in IMDM containing 5% human AB serum, approximately 10 IU/ml IL-2 and gentamicin. On days 3 and 7, half of the culture medium was replaced with fresh IL-2-containing medium. Unless noted otherwise, every peptide stimulation condition was grown in triplicate wells. PBMC were separated from whole blood using Ficoll-Paque Plus gradient centrifugation and were then either cryopreserved at -140C or used fresh. Overlapping peptide pools spanned the spike proteins of SARS-CoV-2 and the common cold coronaviruses HCoV-NL63, HCoV-OC43 and HCoV-229E. The QIAamp micro DNA kit was used to extract genomic DNA from the cultured CD4+ T cells.

The method behind the library was the immunoSEQ multiplex PCR assay. DNA from the cultured, isolated CD4+ T cells was subjected to TCR beta CDR3 sequencing. The original methods were these. The analysis removed non-productive TCR sequences, trimmed reads to the CDR3 region, and retained only CDR3s that were 7 or more amino acids long. Antigen-specific clonotypes were identified with the MANAFEST web app by comparing expansion in peptide wells against reference cultures. For clones to be considered positive, expansion at FDR<0.05 versus reference and all other wells, an odds ratio above 5, and a frequency above 0.1% in two replicate wells were required. Clonotypes significantly expanded in SARS-CoV-2 spike wells and in at least one common cold coronavirus spike condition were defined as cross-reactive. Using the stringdist R package, CDR3 similarity was measured by Levenshtein distance, and unrooted trees were constructed with ape in R 3.6.1. TCRdb mirrors the immuneACCESS table, restricted to in-frame sequences. Some clones are absent from its copies; in checked studies, under half trace to an unresolved V gene, and the reason for the others is unknown. The V and J calls and clone size were taken over from that table, and D and trimming were inferred from the DNA. The sample records tens of thousands of clones, under 80% of which are singletons. 0.95% of the sample lies in the top ten.

Between the V and J ends, shortened by 2 bases and 0 bases respectively, the junction contains 13 bases. CDR1 and CDR2 were assigned from the germline V gene as SGHAT and FQNNGV. Reading from cysteine to phenylalanine, the CDR3 counts 16 amino acids. CDR3 DNA only is kept here, 48 bases in frame from base 1. In regard to this clone: This receptor's antigen is unknown. Base quality data are lacking; no much larger clone is found one base away.

The specimen comprised CD4+ T cells from PBMCs cultured with HCoV-OC43 spike peptides, sampled after COVID-19 vaccination. The cell subset or site label of this sample denotes: HCoV-OC43 spike overlapping peptide pool stimulation. This sequence originates from a human donor who received a COVID-19 vaccine. Recombination linked TRBV11-2 to TRBJ1-2; tentative D gene TRBD1, with 5 bases matching. The bases are TGTGCCAGCAGCTTATGGGCGGGGGGTTCTAACTATGGCTACACCTTC. It is translated as CASSLWAGGSNYGYTF. The CDR3 plus the reference TRBV11-2 and TRBJ1-2 genes for the other parts give the full variable domain: EAGVAQSPRYKIIEKRQSVAFWCNPISGHATLYWYQQILGQGPKLLIQFQNNGVVDDSQLPKDRFSAERLKGVDSTLKIQPAKLEDSAVYLCASSLWAGGSNYGYTFGSGTRLTVV.